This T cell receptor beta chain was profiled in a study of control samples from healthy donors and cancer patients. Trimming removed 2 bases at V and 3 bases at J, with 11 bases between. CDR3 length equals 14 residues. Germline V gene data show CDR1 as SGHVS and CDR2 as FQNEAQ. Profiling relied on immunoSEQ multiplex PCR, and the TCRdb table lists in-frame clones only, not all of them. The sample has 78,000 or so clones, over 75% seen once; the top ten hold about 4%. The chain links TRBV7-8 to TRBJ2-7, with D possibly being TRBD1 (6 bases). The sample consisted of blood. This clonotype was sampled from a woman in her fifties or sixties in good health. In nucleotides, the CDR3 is TGTGCCAGCAGCTTACGGGACACCAGCTACGAGCAGTACTTC. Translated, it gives CASSLRDTSYEQYF.